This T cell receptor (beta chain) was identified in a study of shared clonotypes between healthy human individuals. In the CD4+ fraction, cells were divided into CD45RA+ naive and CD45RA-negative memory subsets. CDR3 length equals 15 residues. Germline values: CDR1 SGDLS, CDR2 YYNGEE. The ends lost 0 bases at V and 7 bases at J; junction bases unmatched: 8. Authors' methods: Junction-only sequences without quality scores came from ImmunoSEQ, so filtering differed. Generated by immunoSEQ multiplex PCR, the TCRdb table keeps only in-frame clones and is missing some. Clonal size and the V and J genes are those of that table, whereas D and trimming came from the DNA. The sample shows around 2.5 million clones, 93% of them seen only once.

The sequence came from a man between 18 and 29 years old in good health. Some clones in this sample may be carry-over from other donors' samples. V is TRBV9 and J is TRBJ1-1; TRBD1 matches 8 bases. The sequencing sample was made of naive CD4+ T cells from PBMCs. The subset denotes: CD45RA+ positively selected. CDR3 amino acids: CASSVETGAPGEAFF. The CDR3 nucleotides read TGTGCCAGCAGCGTAGAGACAGGGGCCCCCGGTGAAGCTTTCTTT.